This T cell receptor beta chain was recorded in a study of T cell responses to AZD1222 COVID-19 vaccine (dated by TCRdb to 2020 to 2022). Regarding the study in general: AZD1222 recipients given second doses at about 4 weeks or at about 12 weeks were pooled, since spike-specific TCR depth and breadth were not found to differ between the two schedules. TCR sequencing was performed for fewer than 250 trial participants, of whom about 200 were given two doses of AZD1222 and around 26 were given two doses of MenACWY control vaccine. Trial participants were enrolled into age subgroups of 18-55, 56-69 and 70-plus years, which contained 148, 28 and 57 TCR-sequenced participants, respectively. The study at large found these results: In the small 56-69-year group, the increase in depth fell short of significance, most likely because of low power. Participants were mostly white British and included more females than males, and it was suggested by the authors that clonal diversity may have been underestimated. After two AZD1222 doses, both the breadth and the depth of spike-specific TCRs were significantly higher than at day 0 and than in MenACWY recipients. The vaccine-associated CD4 TCRs covered the entire spike protein, and the dominant responses fell in regions 160-218 and 743-854. Epitopes outside the regions mutated in the B.1.351 and B.1.1.7 variants were reportedly recognized by nearly half of the unique spike-specific TCRs. Because no day 14 peak-response samples were available, the repertoires could be characterized only after the peak T cell response. Conclusions about previously exposed vaccinees were limited because only six or seven AZD1222 recipients were SARS-CoV-2 seropositive at baseline.

The time point label here, explained by the study, means: baseline before first vaccination. Vaccinee samples were obtained from the UK trials COV001 and COV002, which included a single-blind randomized controlled phase 2/3 trial of AZD1222 (ChAdOx1 nCoV-19) in healthy adults. For TCRbeta chain sequencing, PBMC samples from trial participants were taken at day 0 and at day 28 after the second dose. From its cysteine to its phenylalanine, the CDR3 spans 14 amino acids. Left in the record is the CDR3 DNA by itself, 42 bases read in frame from the first base. The V and J ends are trimmed by 6 bases and 0 bases, leaving 12 bases between them. CDR1 and CDR2, looked up from the germline V gene, are SGHTA and FQGTGA. The CDR3 regions of human TCRbeta chains were analyzed by immunosequencing. The source study handled its data this way. TCRs in the repertoires were compared against a reference library of SARS-CoV-2-specific TCRs that had been generated with the MIRA antigen-specificity platform. Breadth was defined as the fraction of unique TCRs that were SARS-CoV-2-associated, and depth was defined as the fraction of total T cells that were SARS-CoV-2-associated. Each spike-specific TCR was assigned to its reactive spike region and to a CD4 or CD8 class using the MIRA data. Log10-transformed breadth and depth values were compared by one-way ANOVA with Sidak's multiple comparisons tests. Not all clones reach the TCRdb copy of this immuneACCESS table, which keeps in-frame sequences only. Checked studies attribute under half of the gap to unresolved V genes and leave the rest unexplained. Clone size and the V and J calls come from that table; the DNA yielded D and trimming. This sample has 75,000 to 100,000 clones in its table, and around 94% of those were observed once. Of the sample, approximately 11% is held by the ten largest clones.

To note about this clone: Its antigen is unknown. No much larger clonotype is one base removed from it; base qualities were not supplied.

The V gene is TRBV7-3 and the J gene is TRBJ2-7, with the D gene possibly TRBD1 or TRBD2, each one fitting 6 bases. Here the sequenced sample was peripheral blood, taken on day 0 of AZD1222 vaccination. This sequence originates from an adult in good health. Here is the DNA: TGTGCCAGCAGTCCGGGGGCCCTCTCCTACGAGCAGTACTTC. This translates into CASSPGALSYEQYF.